This section outlines one TCR beta chain sequence together with its context. Other DNA sequences within the sample encode an identical CDR3. The V gene's germline CDR1 is KGHSH and CDR2 LQKENI. Between the trimmed V and J ends, which lost 3 bases and 10 bases, there was a span of 7 bases. The CDR3 covers 11 residues. This sample was included in a study of blood T cell repertoires in COVID-19. Across the whole study: Nucleic acid was either cDNA or gDNA, and it came from T cells, B-cell-depleted T cells, or PBMCs.

Only in-frame clones appear in the TCRdb table, and some are missing; sequencing was by immunoSEQ multiplex PCR. Altogether over 200,000 clones are present, approximately 80% being singletons, with the ten largest covering approximately 1.8%. The receptor comes from a man aged 55 to 70 who had recovered from COVID-19. The chain recombines TRBV18 with TRBJ2-1; a possible D gene is TRBD2 (5 bases). The sequenced sample was PBMCs or T cells enriched from blood (not recorded which). CDR3 protein: CASSPGGEQFF. The DNA of the CDR3 is TGTGCCAGCTCACCGGGCGGGGAGCAGTTCTTC. Using reference TRBV18 and TRBJ2-1 for the parts outside the CDR3, the full variable domain is NAGVMQNPRHLVRRRGQEARLRCSPMKGHSHVYWYRQLPEEGLKFMVYLQKENIIDESGMPKERFSAEFPKEGPSILRIQQVVRGDSAAYFCASSPGGEQFFGPGTRLTVL.